This is a list of T cell receptor beta chains from one sample in a study of blood T cell repertoires in COVID-19. Some clones are missing from TCRdb's copy, which holds only in-frame ones; the method was immunoSEQ multiplex PCR. In the table there are 96,000 or so clones, roughly 90% of which are singletons. The sequencing input was peripheral blood. The receptors here all came from a woman aged 80 or over with acute or convalescent COVID-19. Each CDR3 is given with its conserved first and last residue. D genes are given only for firm matches. Size is omitted from some rows. Given values are once, few, many or a class for expanded clones.

CDR3 length,J gene,D gene,V gene,clone size,CDR3 protein,CDR3 DNA
14,TRBJ1-1,TRBD1,TRBV6-2/TRBV6-3,-,CASSRRTGNTEAFF,TGTGCCAGCAGTCGTCGGACAGGGAACACTGAAGCTTTCTTT
15,TRBJ1-2,TRBD1,TRBV5-6,few,CASSLSGTANYGYTF,TGTGCCAGCAGCCTCTCAGGGACAGCAAACTATGGCTACACCTTC
15,TRBJ2-7,-,TRBV2,-,CASTLSGDFRYEQYF,TGTGCCAGCACCTTATCAGGGGATTTCCGCTACGAGCAGTACTTC
13,TRBJ1-6,-,TRBV10-3,-,CAITGREGAPLHF,TGTGCCATCACGGGGAGAGAGGGTGCACCCCTCCACTTT
12,TRBJ1-1,-,TRBV7-9,-,CASSPGPQGTFF,TGTGCCAGCAGCCCCGGTCCCCAGGGGACTTTCTTT
13,TRBJ1-5,-,TRBV18,-,CASSPDFQGPQHF,TGTGCCAGCTCACCAGACTTCCAGGGGCCCCAGCATTTT
15,TRBJ1-5,-,TRBV4-3,-,CASSQDVGGNQPQHF,TGCGCCAGCAGCCAAGATGTAGGGGGCAATCAGCCCCAGCATTTT
13,TRBJ2-3,TRBD1,TRBV7-9,-,CASSSGTAGTQYF,TGTGCCAGCAGCTCCGGGACAGCTGGTACGCAGTATTTT
15,TRBJ1-5,TRBD1,TRBV6-2/TRBV6-3,-,CASSRTGGGYQPQHF,TGTGCCAGCAGCCGGACAGGGGGCGGGTATCAGCCCCAGCATTTT
15,TRBJ2-7,TRBD1,TRBV5-1,-,CASSLVGTAYYEQYF,TGCGCCAGCAGCTTGGTTGGGACAGCCTACTACGAGCAGTACTTC
12,TRBJ2-7,TRBD1,TRBV15,few,CATSRDRTGTYF,TGTGCCACCAGCAGAGATCGGACAGGGACGTACTTC